A selection of T cell receptor beta chains follows, all from one sample in a study of CXCR3-negative and CXCR3-positive naive CD8 T cells. TCRdb reprocessed the 5' RACE reads and reports one entry per CDR3 protein, with no DNA. The sample's table shows tens of thousands of distinct CDR3 sequences. Sequenced sample: naive CXCR3+ CD8+ T cells from blood. All receptors derive from a human donor in good health. Some clones in this sample may be carry-over from other donors' samples. Both conserved end residues are part of each CDR3. Each record gives: CDR3 protein, J gene, V gene.

CDR3: CASDQDSLSRTEAFF
J: TRBJ1-1
V: TRBV2

CDR3: CASSFRGNQPQHF
J: TRBJ1-5
V: TRBV7-2

CDR3: CASSLTGAGEQYF
J: TRBJ2-7
V: TRBV28

CDR3: CASSEAGSTGELFF
J: TRBJ2-2
V: TRBV2

CDR3: CSASLGSYEQYF
J: TRBJ2-7
V: TRBV20-1

CDR3: CSARDRGRGYEQYF
J: TRBJ2-7
V: TRBV20-1

CDR3: CSARDLSAGGYEQYF
J: TRBJ2-7
V: TRBV20-1

CDR3: CASRLRGTGGSSGANVLTF
J: TRBJ2-6
V: TRBV7-9

CDR3: CASSPGVPDRVNQPQHF
J: TRBJ1-5
V: TRBV7-8

CDR3: CASSPGVGNTIYF
J: TRBJ1-3
V: TRBV5-6

CDR3: CASGLAQTGFTEQFF
J: TRBJ2-1
V: TRBV12-5

CDR3: CASSSALYEQYF
J: TRBJ2-7
V: TRBV2

CDR3: CASSVNSDWVSEQYF
J: TRBJ2-7
V: TRBV6-2/TRBV6-3

CDR3: CAIDSGDTQYF
J: TRBJ2-3
V: TRBV12-3/TRBV12-4

CDR3: CASSQDIGLPETQYF
J: TRBJ2-5
V: TRBV4-3

CDR3: CASSQERGGQETQYF
J: TRBJ2-5
V: TRBV4-2

CDR3: CSATTDGVNTEAFF
J: TRBJ1-1
V: TRBV29-1

CDR3: CASSRGENTEAFF
J: TRBJ1-1
V: TRBV11-3

CDR3: CASTPLLPGGGAEGEQYF
J: TRBJ2-7
V: TRBV28

CDR3: CASSFERGPQHF
J: TRBJ1-5
V: TRBV7-2

CDR3: CASRGTGNYNEQFF
J: TRBJ2-1
V: TRBV12-3/TRBV12-4

CDR3: CASSPPGIEQYF
J: TRBJ2-7
V: TRBV6-5

CDR3: CASSLGVSGGTEAFF
J: TRBJ1-1
V: TRBV12-3/TRBV12-4